This T cell receptor beta chain was identified during a study of T cells after yellow fever vaccination. Study-wide points: Subsequent booster samples again held most clones from primary vaccination (96% CD4, 88% CD8). Contamination of FACS-sorted repertoires by abundant clonotypes from the bulk population could occur.

This CDR3 region has 13 residues. With 2 bases removed from V and 7 bases from J, the gap between germline ends came to 9 bases. Germline V lookup: CDR1 KGHSH, CDR2 LQKENI. This clonotype appeared a few times. Its antigen is currently unknown. TCRdb re-derived calls from the 5' RACE reads in MiXCR, one entry per CDR3 protein. The table shows some 300,000 distinct CDR3 sequences, with around a tenth occurring only once. This chain uses TRBV18 with TRBJ1-5; tentatively, D is TRBD1 (5 bases). This TCR derives from a man between 18 and 35 years old who received the YFV17D yellow fever vaccine. This specimen consisted of CD4+ T cells sorted from PBMCs, obtained 45 days after the yellow fever booster vaccination. CDR3 DNA sequence: TGTGCCAGCTCACCATTTGACAGCCAGCCCCAGCATTTT. Translating it yields CASSPFDSQPQHF.